These 26 T cell receptor beta chains came from one sample sequenced in a study of cytomegalovirus exposure and HLA in healthy donors. PCR was performed using 60 Vbeta and 13 Jbeta primers. Profiled with immunoSEQ multiplex PCR; TCRdb holds only in-frame clones, not every one. Of some 200,000 clones listed, over 65% are singletons. The sequencing input was PBMCs. Receptors originate from a man aged 40-50 years in good health and CMV-seronegative.

The genes are TRBV5-4 and TRBJ1-1; D is perhaps TRBD1 (6 bases). The V end was cut by 4 bases, the J end by 0 bases, with 10 bases between. The germline CDR1 and CDR2 sequences are SGHNT and YYREEE (reference sequence). The CDR3 is made up of 14 amino acids. CDR3 residues: CASSPGQMNTEAFF. CDR3 coding DNA: TGTGCCAGCAGCCCGGGACAAATGAACACTGAAGCTTTCTTT.

This rearrangement joins TRBV28 to TRBJ1-1; TRBD1 aligns across 7 bases. Trimming at V came to 5 bases and at J to 6 bases, leaving 3 bases not matched to a gene. CDR3 length equals 12 residues. In germline, CDR1 is MDHEN, CDR2 SYDVKM. The CDR3 DNA is TGTGCCAGCAGTGGACAGGTGCCTGAAGCTTTCTTT. Translating it yields CASSGQVPEAFF.

The chain has TRBV30 and TRBJ2-3; 10 positions agree with TRBD1. J was trimmed by 2 bases and V by 8 bases; bases with no gene match: 7. Germline CDR1 is GTSNPN and CDR2 is SVGIG (reference sequence). CDR3 size: 14 residues. CDR3 sequence reads: CATTGGRNTDTQYF. Written as DNA, the CDR3 is TGTGCCACGACAGGGGGCCGTAACACAGATACGCAGTATTTT. Full variable domain (outside the CDR3, taken from reference TRBV30 and TRBJ2-3): SQTIHQWPATLVQPVGSPLSLECTVEGTSNPNLYWYRQAAGRGLQLLFYSVGIGQISSEVPQNLSASRPQDRQFILSSKKLLLSDSGFYLCATTGGRNTDTQYFGPGTRLTVL.

CDR3 sequence reads: CASSDTYEQYF. CDR3 nucleotide sequence: TGTGCCAGTAGTGATACTTACGAGCAGTACTTC. The chain is built from TRBV19 and TRBJ2-7; D ambiguous. The germline CDR1 and CDR2 sequences are LNHDA and SQIVND (reference sequence). The CDR3 is made up of 11 amino acids. V dropped 5 bases and J dropped 4 bases, with 6 bases sitting between them.

A few counts support this clone. The chain employs TRBV2 and TRBJ1-2, with D perhaps matching TRBD1 (5 bases). CDR1 SNHLY and CDR2 FYNNEI come from the germline V gene. The germline V and J ends were trimmed by 6 bases and 8 bases, with 19 bases remaining between them. The CDR3 length is 14 residues. The CDR3 region is CASSSDGGRKGYTF. CDR3 nucleotide sequence: TGTGCCAGCAGCTCCGACGGGGGAAGAAAGGGCTACACCTTC.

The rearrangement uses TRBV4-1 and TRBJ1-1; D unresolved. V was clipped by 5 bases and J by 6 bases, with 16 bases between them. This CDR3 is built from 14 residues. Per the germline V gene, CDR1 is MGHRA and CDR2 is YSYEKL. Here the CDR3 reads CASSSGAARAEAFF. CDR3 DNA: TGCGCCAGCAGCTCGGGAGCCGCGAGGGCTGAAGCTTTCTTT.

V gene TRBV15 combines with J gene TRBJ2-5; D gene unclear. In germline, CDR1 is LNHNV, CDR2 YYDKDF (reference sequence). The CDR3 has 14 amino acids. V was trimmed by 0 bases and J by 2 bases, leaving 7 bases between them. CDR3 residues: CATSRETSQETQYF. DNA for the CDR3: TGTGCCACCAGCAGAGAGACTTCGCAAGAGACCCAGTACTTC.

There are a few counts of this clone. The chain is built from TRBV7-8 and TRBJ2-3, with 8 positions matching TRBD2. Trimming cost V 7 bases and J 0 bases; bases outside gene matches: 6. This CDR3 has 15 amino acids. Germline V lookup: CDR1 SGHVS, CDR2 FQNEAQ. The CDR3 is CASTPSSGSTDTQYF. The DNA of the CDR3 is TGTGCCAGCACCCCATCTAGCGGGAGCACAGATACGCAGTATTTT.

This chain connects TRBV27 to TRBJ1-5; TRBD1 agrees at 8 bases. This CDR3 comprises 13 residues. V was clipped by 4 bases and J by 9 bases; unmatched bases: 5. Germline assignment: CDR1 MNHEY and CDR2 SMNVEV (reference sequence). The CDR3 coding sequence is TGTGCCAGCAGTTACGGACAGGGATGGCCCCAGCATTTT. Translating it yields CASSYGQGWPQHF.

This clone was counted once. V usage is TRBV5-8 and J usage is TRBJ1-2; no reliable D call. CDR1 and CDR2 (germline): SGHTS, YDEGEE. Trimming took off 0 bases at V and 3 bases at J, with 6 bases between the two ends. The CDR3 runs 13 residues. In nucleotides, the CDR3 is TGTGCCAGCAGCTTGGACGGGGACTATGGCTACACCTTC. This translates into CASSLDGDYGYTF.

The chain is built from TRBV7-9 and TRBJ2-3, with 10 nucleotides matching TRBD2. The CDR3 is 15 residues long. Germline loops: CDR1 SEHNR, CDR2 FQNEAQ (reference sequence). V trimming: 4 bases; J trimming: 1 base; junction bases outside the gene matches: 2. The CDR3 here is CASSYSGGGTDTQYF. In nucleotides, the CDR3 is TGTGCCAGCAGCTACAGCGGGGGGGGCACAGATACGCAGTATTTT.

This chain connects TRBV28 to TRBJ2-1; 8 nucleotides match TRBD2. V lost 7 bases to trimming and J lost 4 bases; unmatched junction nucleotides: 15. Germline V gene lookup returns CDR1 MDHEN and CDR2 SYDVKM. This CDR3 is built from 17 residues. CDR3 loop: CASISFGAGGIYNEQFF. The CDR3 DNA is TGTGCCAGCATTTCGTTTGGGGCGGGAGGAATTTACAATGAGCAGTTCTTC.

J is TRBJ1-4 and V is TRBV7-8; unclear D gene. CDR1 and CDR2 from the germline V gene are SGHVS and FQNEAQ. The CDR3 covers 16 residues. Trimming cost V 0 bases and J 7 bases, with 15 bases left between them. CDR3 residues: CASSLARGRMGEKLFF. The CDR3 nucleotides read TGTGCCAGCAGCTTAGCTAGAGGGAGGATGGGTGAAAAACTGTTTTTT.

This chain connects TRBV11-2 to TRBJ1-4; D is unresolved. Looked up from germline, CDR1 is SGHAT and CDR2 is FQNNGV. The CDR3 spans 15 residues. The V end lost 2 bases, the J end lost 8 bases, and 15 bases lay between the germline ends. CDR3 sequence (DNA): TGTGCCAGCAGCTTACAGCTTGGGCATCGGGAAAAACTGTTTTTT. It codes for CASSLQLGHREKLFF.

The chain combines TRBV5-4 with TRBJ1-2; 7 bases are a match to TRBD1. From germline, CDR1 is SGHNT and CDR2 YYREEE (reference sequence). J gave up 3 bases and V 0 bases, and 11 bases lay outside the gene matches. The CDR3 contains 17 residues. CDR3 amino acids: CASSLAAPGQTYYGYTF. The DNA for the CDR3 is TGTGCCAGCAGCTTGGCCGCCCCGGGACAGACCTACTATGGCTACACCTTC.

As concerns this clone: Distinct nucleotide sequences in the sample also encode this CDR3. CDR3: CASSSRTGGQETQYF. The CDR3 DNA follows: TGTGCCAGCAGCTCCCGTACGGGGGGGCAAGAGACCCAGTACTTC. This chain joins TRBV7-2 and TRBJ2-5; 8 bases are a match to TRBD2. The CDR3 spans 15 residues. Germline V gene lookup returns CDR1 SGHTA and CDR2 FQGNSA. Trimming removed 4 bases from V and 2 bases from J; junction bases left unmatched: 6.

This rearrangement joins TRBV15 to TRBJ2-3, with 8 bases lining up with TRBD1. This CDR3 spans 16 amino acids. Unmatched junction bases numbered 9, after V lost 5 bases and J lost 2 bases. Looked up from germline, CDR1 is LNHNV and CDR2 is YYDKDF (reference sequence). Written as DNA, the CDR3 is TGTGCCACCAGCGCAGGGGGCGCCTTGATCACAGATACGCAGTATTTT. It encodes CATSAGGALITDTQYF.

This clone was seen a single time. The gene calls are TRBV5-8 and TRBJ1-4; TRBD1 is a possible D gene (6 bases). The CDR3 covers 14 residues. Per germline, CDR1 SGHTS and CDR2 YDEGEE. V lost 2 bases and J lost 8, with 13 bases in between. The chain's CDR3 is CASSFGGAGEKLFF. For the CDR3, the DNA is TGTGCCAGCAGCTTCGGGGGGGCAGGAGAAAAACTGTTTTTT.

This sequence joins TRBV7-9 and TRBJ1-5; no clear D. The germline gives CDR1 SEHNR, CDR2 FQNEAQ (reference sequence). The CDR3 has 12 amino acids. Trimming took 5 bases from V and 6 from J, leaving 8 bases between them. CDR3 coding DNA: TGTGCCAGCAGCGGGGAGTCTCAGCCCCAGCATTTT. Its translation is CASSGESQPQHF. The full variable domain, completed using reference TRBV7-9 and TRBJ1-5, is DTGVSQNPRHKITKRGQNVTFRCDPISEHNRLYWYRQTLGQGPEFLTYFQNEAQLEKSRLLSDRFSAERPKGSFSTLEIQRTEQGDSAMYLCASSGESQPQHFGDGTRLSIL.

The chain joins TRBV6-1 to TRBJ1-5; possible D gene TRBD1, 5 bases. Looked up from germline, CDR1 is MNHNS and CDR2 is SASEGT. The CDR3 has 14 amino acids. Trimming removed 6 bases from V and 4 bases from J, with 13 bases in between. The CDR3 DNA reads TGTGCCAGCAGACCTGGACACCCAAATCAGCCCCAGCATTTT. Protein: CASRPGHPNQPQHF.

The chain combines TRBV28 with TRBJ2-7, with TRBD2 matching 10 bases. Germline assignment: CDR1 MDHEN and CDR2 SYDVKM. The CDR3 is 17 residues long. Germline trimming cut 4 bases from V and 6 bases from J; bases unmatched to any gene: 15. CDR3 nucleotides: TGTGCCAGCAGTTCCCCAGGGGGGGCTAGCGGGAGATTCGAGCAGTACTTC. It yields the protein CASSSPGGASGRFEQYF.

This clone was recorded once. V gene TRBV7-9 combines with J gene TRBJ2-3; 9 bases fit TRBD2. CDR3 length equals 15 residues. V dropped 5 bases and J dropped 5; count of bases not matched to a gene: 8. CDR1 and CDR2 (germline): SEHNR, FQNEAQ (reference sequence). The CDR3 is CASSLLAGRKDTQYF. As DNA, the CDR3 is TGTGCCAGCAGCCTTCTAGCGGGGCGAAAAGATACGCAGTATTTT.

In this sample, this clone turned up a few times. This chain links TRBV7-2 with TRBJ1-1; tentative D call: TRBD1 (6 bases). V lost 5 bases to trimming and J lost 1 base, with 14 bases between them. The CDR3 runs 15 residues. The germline gives CDR1 SGHTA, CDR2 FQGNSA. CDR3 in DNA: TGTGCCAGCAGCCAGGGGTCAGGGTGGAACACTGAAGCTTTCTTT. This codes for CASSQGSGWNTEAFF.

The chain carries TRBV4-2 and TRBJ1-2; 7 positions match TRBD1. V gave up 5 bases and J gave up 3 bases; unmatched junction bases: 9. The length of the CDR3 is 15 residues. CDR1 and CDR2 (germline): LGHNA, YNFKEQ. CDR3 DNA sequence: TGTGCCAGCAGCGGGAGCAGGGGGGCTGACTATGGCTACACCTTC. It specifies CASSGSRGADYGYTF.

The CDR3 loop reads CASSTQTSGLPREQFF. The CDR3 nucleotides read TGTGCCAGTAGTACCCAGACTAGCGGACTTCCACGTGAGCAGTTCTTC. The chain combines TRBV19 with TRBJ2-1, with TRBD2 identical over 9 bases. From germline, CDR1 is LNHDA and CDR2 SQIVND (reference sequence). The trim removed 4 bases at V and 9 bases at J, leaving 13 bases unmatched. The CDR3 has 16 residues. Supplemented by reference TRBV19 and TRBJ2-1, the full variable domain reads DGGITQSPKYLFRKEGQNVTLSCEQNLNHDAMYWYRQDPGQGLRLIYYSQIVNDFQKGDIAEGYSVSREKKESFPLTVTSAQKNPTAFYLCASSTQTSGLPREQFFGPGTRLTVL.

This chain joins TRBV7-9 and TRBJ2-2, with a possible D match to TRBD2 (5 bases). Trimming cost V 3 bases and J 6 bases, with 14 bases left between them. Per the germline V gene, CDR1 is SEHNR and CDR2 is FQNEAQ (reference sequence). There are 15 residues in the CDR3. The CDR3 DNA sequence: TGTGCCAGCAGCTTCTCTACGCCGAGGGCCGGGGAGCTGTTTTTT. Translation: CASSFSTPRAGELFF.